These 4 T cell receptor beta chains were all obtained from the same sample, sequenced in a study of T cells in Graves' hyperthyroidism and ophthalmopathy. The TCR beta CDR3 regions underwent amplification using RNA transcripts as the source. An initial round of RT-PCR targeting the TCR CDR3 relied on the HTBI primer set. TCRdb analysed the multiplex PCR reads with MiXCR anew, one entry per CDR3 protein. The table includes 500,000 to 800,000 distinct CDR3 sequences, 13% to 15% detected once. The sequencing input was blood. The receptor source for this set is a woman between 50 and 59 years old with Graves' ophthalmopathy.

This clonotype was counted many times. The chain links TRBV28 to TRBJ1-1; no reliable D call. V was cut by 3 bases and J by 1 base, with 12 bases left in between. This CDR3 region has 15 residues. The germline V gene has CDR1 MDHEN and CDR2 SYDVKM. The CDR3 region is CASSFMQNWNTEAFF. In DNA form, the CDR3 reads TGTGCCAGCAGTTTTATGCAAAATTGGAACACTGAAGCTTTCTTT.

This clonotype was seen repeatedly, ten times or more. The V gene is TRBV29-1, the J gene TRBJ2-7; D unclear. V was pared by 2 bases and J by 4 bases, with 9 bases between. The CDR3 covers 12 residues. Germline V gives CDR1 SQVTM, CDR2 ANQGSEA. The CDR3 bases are TGCAGCGTTGAAATCAGCCGATACGAGCAGTACTTC. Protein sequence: CSVEISRYEQYF.

The CDR3 sequence: CSARPGPSYEQYF. The CDR3 region has the DNA TGCAGTGCTAGACCGGGACCCTCCTACGAGCAGTACTTC. V usage is TRBV20-1 and J usage is TRBJ2-7, with D perhaps matching TRBD1 or TRBD2 (5 bases each). Germline assignment: CDR1 DFQATT and CDR2 SNEGSKA (reference sequence). The CDR3 is 13 residues long. V was pared by 2 bases and J by 0 bases, with 8 bases between.

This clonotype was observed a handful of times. The CDR3 nucleotides are TGTGCCAGCACCGAACATCTAGCGGGAGTGGTCAATGAGCAGTTCTTC. Its protein product is CASTEHLAGVVNEQFF. The chain couples TRBV7-2 to TRBJ2-1, with 10 bases that match TRBD2. Per the germline V gene, CDR1 is SGHTA and CDR2 is FQGNSA. The CDR3 covers 16 residues. Trimming removed 7 bases from V and 6 bases from J; junction bases left unmatched: 12.